These 4 T cell receptor beta chains were all obtained from the same sample, sequenced in a study of glioma-infiltrating T cells after dendritic cell vaccination. This table comes from immunoSEQ multiplex PCR, and its TCRdb copy is limited to in-frame clones, with some not included. The sample holds fewer than 45,000 clones; roughly four fifths are singletons and the top ten take about 7.8%. This material consisted of blood, taken before dendritic cell vaccination. Receptors originate from a human donor with glioblastoma.

The V gene is TRBV4-1, the J gene TRBJ2-7; maybe TRBD1 (6 bases). V lost 4 bases to trimming and J lost 2 bases, with 18 bases between them. Germline V gene sequence: CDR1 MGHRA, CDR2 YSYEKL. This CDR3 comprises 16 residues. The CDR3 sequence: CASSLSWQGTTYEQYF. CDR3 nucleotides: TGCGCCAGCAGCCTCAGCTGGCAGGGGACGACCTACGAGCAGTACTTC.

The chain couples TRBV28 to TRBJ1-5, with 11 bases identical to TRBD1. The J segment lost 5 bases and the V segment lost 6 bases, leaving 6 bases of the junction unmatched. The CDR3 is 15 residues long. Germline CDR1 reads MDHEN; CDR2 reads SYDVKM. The DNA for the CDR3 is TGTGCCAGCAGGACCGGGACAGGGGGGGATCAGCCCCAGCATTTT. Translation gives CASRTGTGGDQPQHF.

This clone was recorded only once. The chain employs TRBV19 and TRBJ1-2, with D possibly matching TRBD1 (6 bases). The CDR3 has 13 amino acids. Trimming pared 6 bases from V and 5 bases from J, leaving 13 bases between. Germline assignment: CDR1 LNHDA and CDR2 SQIVND (reference sequence). The CDR3 sequence: CASSPSGVYGYTF. The CDR3 DNA reads TGTGCCAGTAGCCCCTCAGGGGTGTATGGCTACACCTTC.

This sequence joins TRBV4-3 and TRBJ1-2, with 8 bases matching TRBD1. V shed 0 bases, J shed 3 bases, and the junction held 6 bases outside the gene matches. This CDR3 region has 16 residues. In germline, CDR1 is LGHNA, CDR2 YSLEER. CDR3 loop: CASSQEIRGRDYGYTF. The CDR3 DNA reads as TGCGCCAGCAGCCAAGAAATCAGGGGGCGCGACTATGGCTACACCTTC.